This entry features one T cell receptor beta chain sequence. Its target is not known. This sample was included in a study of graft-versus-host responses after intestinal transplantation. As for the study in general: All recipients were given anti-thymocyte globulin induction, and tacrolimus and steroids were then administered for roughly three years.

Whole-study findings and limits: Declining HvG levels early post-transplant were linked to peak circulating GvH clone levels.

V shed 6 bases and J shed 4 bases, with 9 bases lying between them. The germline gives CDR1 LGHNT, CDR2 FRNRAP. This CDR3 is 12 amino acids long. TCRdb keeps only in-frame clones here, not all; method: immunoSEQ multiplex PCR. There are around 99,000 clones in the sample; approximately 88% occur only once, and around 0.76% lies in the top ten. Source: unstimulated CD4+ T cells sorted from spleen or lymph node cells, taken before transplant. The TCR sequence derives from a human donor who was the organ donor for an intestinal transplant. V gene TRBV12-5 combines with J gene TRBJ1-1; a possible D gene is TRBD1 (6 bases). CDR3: CASGPQGTEAFF. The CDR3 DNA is TGTGCTAGTGGACCACAGGGCACTGAAGCTTTCTTT.